Listed below are T cell receptor beta chains from one sample, sequenced in a study of blood T cell repertoires in COVID-19. The table came from immunoSEQ multiplex PCR; TCRdb's copy has only in-frame clones and leaves some out. The data contain about 160,000 clones, just over 85% of them singletons. The specimen sequenced was peripheral blood. The receptor set was obtained from a man in his 70s with acute or convalescent COVID-19. The CDR3 runs from the conserved cysteine through the conserved F or W. D genes are given only for firm matches. Clone size is stated in some rows and not others, as once, few, many or a class when expanded.

v_gene	j_gene	abundance	d_gene	CDR3nt	CDR3aa
TRBV3-1/TRBV3-2	TRBJ1-5	.	TRBD1	TGTGCCAGCAGCCAATCAGGGGGCGCGGGAAGCAATCAGCCCCAGCATTTT	CASSQSGGAGSNQPQHF
TRBV5-1	TRBJ1-1	.	TRBD1	TGCGCCAGCAGCTTGGGGGGGTTGACAGGGCTGATGGGGAACACTGAAGCTTTCTTT	CASSLGGLTGLMGNTEAFF
TRBV12-3/TRBV12-4	TRBJ2-7	.	.	TGTGCCAGCAGTTCCACAACGACGGGCGAGCAGTACTTC	CASSSTTTGEQYF
TRBV6-2/TRBV6-3	TRBJ1-5	.	.	TGTGCCAGCAGTTACGCCACAGGGATAGGTCAGCCCCAGCATTTT	CASSYATGIGQPQHF
TRBV18	TRBJ2-2	.	TRBD1	TGTGCCAGCTCACCACGGACAGGGAACACCGGGGAGCTGTTTTTT	CASSPRTGNTGELFF
TRBV19	TRBJ2-1	few	.	TGTGCCAGTAGTCCAGGGTCCTTATACAATGAGCAGTTCTTC	CASSPGSLYNEQFF
TRBV24-1	TRBJ2-1	.	.	TGTGCCACCAGTGGGCCGGGTATAGGCAATGAGCAGTTCTTC	CATSGPGIGNEQFF
TRBV9	TRBJ1-2	.	.	TGTGCCAGCAGCGTAGGGTCGGGTAGAGGCTACACCTTC	CASSVGSGRGYTF
TRBV7-9	TRBJ2-3	.	.	TGTGCCAGCAGCCCGCGCCGTGCAGATACGCAGTATTTT	CASSPRRADTQYF
TRBV6-5	TRBJ2-7	.	TRBD1	TGTGCCAGCAGTCAGAGACAGGGGTTCAACGAGCAGTACTTC	CASSQRQGFNEQYF
TRBV28	TRBJ2-7	.	.	TGTGCCAGCAGTTCCCAGAGGGGACTCTACGAGCAGTACTTC	CASSSQRGLYEQYF
TRBV3-1/TRBV3-2	TRBJ1-5	once	TRBD1	TGTGCCAGCAGCCAGGCCGGGACAGGGAACAATCAGCCCCAGCATTTT	CASSQAGTGNNQPQHF
TRBV28	TRBJ2-2	few	.	TGTGCCAGCAGGGGCAGGGGAGACACCGGGGAGCTGTTTTTT	CASRGRGDTGELFF
TRBV6-2/TRBV6-3	TRBJ1-5	.	TRBD1	TGTGCCAGCAGCAAGGGGGCACCGAACTATCAGCCCCAGCATTTT	CASSKGAPNYQPQHF
TRBV12-3/TRBV12-4	TRBJ1-1	.	.	TGTGCCAGCAGTTTACGAGGGAACACTGAAGCTTTCTTT	CASSLRGNTEAFF
TRBV5-1	TRBJ2-7	.	TRBD2	TGCGCCAGCAGCTTGGATGGACTAGCGGGACGATACGAGCAGTACTTC	CASSLDGLAGRYEQYF
TRBV19	TRBJ1-1	once	.	TGTGCCAGTAGTGCCATAAGGAGCACTGAAGCTTTCTTT	CASSAIRSTEAFF
TRBV9	TRBJ2-3	.	TRBD2	TGTGCCAGCAGCGGACTAGCTCCCACAGATACGCAGTATTTT	CASSGLAPTDTQYF
TRBV2	TRBJ2-1	.	TRBD1	TGTGCCAGCAGTGGCTCCGGGACAGGGATCAATGAGCAGTTCTTC	CASSGSGTGINEQFF
TRBV6-1	TRBJ1-5	.	.	TGTGCCAGCAGTGAGGACAGACCTAGCAATCAGCCCCAGCATTTT	CASSEDRPSNQPQHF
TRBV6-2/TRBV6-3	TRBJ2-1	.	TRBD1	TGTGCCAGCAGTTTCGGGACAGGGCTTGGAAATGAGCAGTTCTTC	CASSFGTGLGNEQFF
TRBV9	TRBJ1-6	.	.	TGTGCCAGCAGCCCCGGAGGATTAGATTCACCCCTCCACTTT	CASSPGGLDSPLHF
TRBV5-1	TRBJ2-1	.	TRBD2	TGCGCCAGCAGCTCTTCCGGGACTAGCGGGTCTGGGAGCTCCTACAATGAGCAGTTCTTC	CASSSSGTSGSGSSYNEQFF
TRBV18	TRBJ1-3	few	.	TGTGCCAGCTCACCAACCCGGTTAGACTCTGGAAACACCATATATTTT	CASSPTRLDSGNTIYF
TRBV5-1	TRBJ1-1	.	.	TGCGCCAGCAGCTTGGATGGGAGGAACACTGAAGCTTTCTTT	CASSLDGRNTEAFF
TRBV5-6	TRBJ1-1	.	.	TGTGCCAGCAGCCGACAGGAGGAAATGAACACTGAAGCTTTCTTT	CASSRQEEMNTEAFF
TRBV6-5	TRBJ2-7	.	TRBD1	TGTGCCAGCATCAGACAGGGGCTATACGAGCAGTACTTC	CASIRQGLYEQYF
TRBV5-1	TRBJ1-1	.	.	TGCGCCAGCAGCGTGACAGTCGATGTCACTGAAGCTTTCTTT	CASSVTVDVTEAFF
TRBV27	TRBJ2-7	.	TRBD1	TGTGCCAGCAGTCCGGGACAGGGCTACGAGCAGTACTTC	CASSPGQGYEQYF
TRBV29-1	TRBJ1-1	few	.	TGCAGCGTTGGTCCGGGATGGAACACTGAAGCTTTCTTT	CSVGPGWNTEAFF